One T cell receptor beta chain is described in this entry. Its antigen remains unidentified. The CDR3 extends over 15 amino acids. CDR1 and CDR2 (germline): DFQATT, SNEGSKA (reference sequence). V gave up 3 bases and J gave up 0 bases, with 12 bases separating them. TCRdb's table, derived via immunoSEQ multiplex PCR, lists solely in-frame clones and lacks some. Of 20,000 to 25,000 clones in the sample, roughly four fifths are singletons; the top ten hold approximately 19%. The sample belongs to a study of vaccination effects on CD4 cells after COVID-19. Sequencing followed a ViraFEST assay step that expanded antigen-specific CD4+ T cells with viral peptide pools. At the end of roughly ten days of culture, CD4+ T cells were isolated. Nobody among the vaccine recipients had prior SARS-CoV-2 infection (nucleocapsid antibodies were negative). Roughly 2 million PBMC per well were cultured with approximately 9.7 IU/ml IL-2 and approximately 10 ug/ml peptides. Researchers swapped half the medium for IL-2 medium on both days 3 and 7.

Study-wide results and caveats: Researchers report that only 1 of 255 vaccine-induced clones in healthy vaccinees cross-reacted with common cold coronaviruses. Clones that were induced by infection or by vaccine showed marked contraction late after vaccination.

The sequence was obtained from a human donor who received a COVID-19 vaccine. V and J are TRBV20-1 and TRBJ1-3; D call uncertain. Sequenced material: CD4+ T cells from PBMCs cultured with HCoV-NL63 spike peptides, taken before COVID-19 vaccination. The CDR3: CSASQPSFSGNTIYF. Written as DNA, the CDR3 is TGCAGTGCTAGTCAGCCTAGCTTCTCTGGAAACACCATATATTTT.